These 26 T cell receptor beta chains were sequenced from one sample in a study of memory CD4+ T cells and cytomegalovirus serostatus. The data were produced by immunoSEQ multiplex PCR, yet TCRdb's version contains in-frame clones alone and is incomplete. The sample has some 48,000 clones, around 78% seen once. The sort gate was single viable CD3+CD4+CD8-CD45RO+ cells for memory CD4+ T cells. The sample comprised memory CD4+ T cells from blood. The receptors shown here come from an adult in good health and CMV-seronegative.

V usage is TRBV29-1 and J usage is TRBJ2-3; tentatively, D is TRBD1 (6 bases). The germline V and J ends were trimmed by 4 bases and 3 bases, with 14 bases remaining between them. Germline CDR1 and CDR2: SQVTM and ANQGSEA. The CDR3 is 14 amino acids. In DNA form, the CDR3 reads TGCAGCGTTGCTGCAGGGGTTGGAACAGATACGCAGTATTTT. Its protein product is CSVAAGVGTDTQYF.

The J gene is TRBJ2-3, the V gene TRBV5-1, with 9 bases aligning to TRBD1. The J segment lost 1 base and the V segment lost 6 bases, leaving 12 bases of the junction unmatched. The CDR3 spans 17 residues. Germline-derived CDR1 and CDR2 are SGHRS and YFSETQ. The CDR3 nucleotides are TGCGCCAGCAAGGTCCCGTCCCGGACAGGGGGCACAGATACGCAGTATTTT. Protein sequence: CASKVPSRTGGTDTQYF.

V is TRBV2 and J is TRBJ2-1, with TRBD2 matching over 13 bases. The V gene's germline CDR1 is SNHLY and CDR2 FYNNEI. Trimming took 6 bases from V and 7 from J; bases not matched to a gene: 15. CDR3 length: 18 residues. The CDR3 reads CASSVERLGLAGENEQFF. The CDR3 DNA reads as TGTGCCAGCAGCGTGGAGAGACTTGGACTAGCGGGAGAGAATGAGCAGTTCTTC.

In its sample, this clone was seen a few times. J is TRBJ1-4 and V is TRBV5-1, with unresolved D. V gave up 4 bases and J gave up 8 bases, with 15 bases separating them. Germline V gives CDR1 SGHRS, CDR2 YFSETQ. The CDR3 spans 14 residues. The chain's CDR3 is CASSRSRKDEKLFF. The CDR3 region has the DNA TGCGCCAGCAGCCGCAGCCGCAAGGACGAAAAACTGTTTTTT.

V gene TRBV10-3 combines with J gene TRBJ2-3; D is perhaps TRBD1 or TRBD2 (5 bases each). Germline-derived CDR1 and CDR2 are ENHRY and SYGVKD. V was cut by 6 bases and J by 1 base, with 14 bases left in between. This CDR3 is built from 15 residues. The CDR3 loop reads CAISPGPGGTDTQYF. The CDR3 DNA follows: TGTGCCATCAGCCCGGGGCCCGGGGGCACAGATACGCAGTATTTT.

The chain joins TRBV7-2 to TRBJ1-2, with 9 bases lining up with TRBD1. CDR3 length: 17 residues. The germline gives CDR1 SGHTA, CDR2 FQGNSA. The J segment lost 4 bases and the V segment lost 7 bases, leaving 16 bases of the junction unmatched. The CDR3 bases are TGTGCCAGCACTCGACAGGGGGGCTCCGGTTTTAGCTATGGCTACACCTTC. It is translated as CASTRQGGSGFSYGYTF.

This clone appeared once. The chain uses TRBV4-2 and TRBJ2-1; 11 positions agree with TRBD1. V gave up 2 bases and J gave up 0 bases; unmatched junction bases: 3. Germline loops: CDR1 LGHNA, CDR2 YNFKEQ. The CDR3 loop spans 17 amino acids. The CDR3 DNA follows: TGTGCCAGCAGCCAACCAGGGACAGGGGGCTCCTACAATGAGCAGTTCTTC. Its protein product is CASSQPGTGGSYNEQFF.

This chain links TRBV28 with TRBJ2-5, with 10 positions matching TRBD2. Looked up from germline, CDR1 is MDHEN and CDR2 is SYDVKM. This CDR3 comprises 16 residues. V trimming: 3 bases; J trimming: 5 bases; junction bases outside the gene matches: 9. Here the CDR3 DNA reads TGTGCCAGCAGTTTTCCTAGCGGGAGTGAGGGGGAGACCCAGTACTTC. It encodes CASSFPSGSEGETQYF.

The CDR3 is CASSEPLGGGRNGYTF. The CDR3 DNA follows: TGTGCCAGCAGTGAACCCCTGGGTGGGGGACGGAATGGCTACACCTTC. The V call is TRBV6-1, the J call TRBJ1-2, with D possibly matching TRBD1 (5 bases). Per germline, CDR1 MNHNS and CDR2 SASEGT. The ends were cut back, 2 bases at V and 6 bases at J, with 19 bases in the middle. CDR3 length equals 16 residues.

This chain uses TRBV4-1 with TRBJ2-5; 8 bases align to TRBD2. CDR1 MGHRA and CDR2 YSYEKL come from the germline V gene. With 0 bases clipped from V and 5 bases from J, the junction kept 8 bases outside the gene matches. The CDR3 sequence is 16 residues long. The CDR3 nucleotides are TGCGCCAGCAGCCAAGATCTCCGGGGGGGCTTGGAGACCCAGTACTTC. Protein sequence: CASSQDLRGGLETQYF.

Note on this clone: The sample contains more than one DNA sequence encoding this CDR3. CDR3 amino acids: CASSLPDISYEQYF. In DNA form, the CDR3 reads TGTGCCAGCAGTTTACCGGACATTTCCTACGAGCAGTACTTC. The J gene is TRBJ2-7, the V gene TRBV28; D is possibly TRBD1 (5 bases). Germline V gene sequence: CDR1 MDHEN, CDR2 SYDVKM. The CDR3 spans 14 residues. Trimming removed 2 bases from V and 1 base from J, with 9 bases in between.

This clone showed up just a few times. This chain connects TRBV19 to TRBJ2-7, with D possibly being TRBD1 (6 bases). V lost 3 bases to trimming and J lost 2 bases, with 11 bases between them. The CDR3 is made up of 14 amino acids. The germline V gene has CDR1 LNHDA and CDR2 SQIVND (reference sequence). In nucleotides, the CDR3 is TGTGCCAGTAGTATGCCAGGGGCTACCTACGAGCAGTACTTC. Translated: CASSMPGATYEQYF.

The V and J genes are TRBV7-8 and TRBJ1-3, with no clear D. The germline V gene has CDR1 SGHVS and CDR2 FQNEAQ. V lost 5 bases and J 3 bases, leaving 11 bases between the germline ends. The CDR3 has 14 amino acids. CDR3 bases: TGTGCCAGCAGCCCAGGAGGGAATGGAAACACCATATATTTT. Protein sequence: CASSPGGNGNTIYF.

The chain uses TRBV2 and TRBJ2-7, with 9 bases that match TRBD1. From germline, CDR1 is SNHLY and CDR2 FYNNEI. Trimming at V came to 6 bases and at J to 9 bases, leaving 12 bases not matched to a gene. This CDR3 has 14 amino acids. CDR3 loop: CASSPGQGSPWQYF. The DNA for the CDR3 is TGTGCCAGCAGCCCGGGACAGGGATCCCCATGGCAGTACTTC.

This clone is medium-sized (0.01 to 0.1%) within its sample. This chain links TRBV5-6 with TRBJ1-2; TRBD1 aligns across 8 bases. Per germline, CDR1 SGHDT and CDR2 YYEEEE. J lost 1 base, V lost 3 bases, and 8 bases had no gene match. The CDR3 is made up of 16 amino acids. CDR3 DNA sequence: TGTGCCAGCAGCTGGCTGGGACAGGCGATTAACTATGGCTACACCTTC. Its protein is CASSWLGQAINYGYTF.

The chain carries TRBV25-1 and TRBJ2-1; 7 nucleotides agree with TRBD2. Germline CDR1 MGHDK, CDR2 SYGVNS. The junction had 12 bases not matched to a gene; V was cut back by 4 bases and J by 6 bases. The CDR3 contains 16 residues. The CDR3 DNA reads as TGTGCCAGCAGTGTGATTAGGGAGGGGCTGTTCAATGAGCAGTTCTTC. Amino acids: CASSVIREGLFNEQFF.

The chain has TRBV6-5 and TRBJ1-2, with a tentative D call TRBD1 (5 bases). Between the trimmed V and J ends, which lost 5 bases and 3 bases, there was a span of 10 bases. The germline gives CDR1 MNHEY, CDR2 SVGAGI. The CDR3 has 13 residues. The CDR3 reads CASSEQEHYGYTF. CDR3 DNA: TGTGCCAGCAGTGAACAGGAGCACTATGGCTACACCTTC.

This chain links TRBV28 with TRBJ1-1, with D maybe TRBD1 (5 bases). CDR1 and CDR2 from the germline V gene are MDHEN and SYDVKM. The CDR3 is made up of 12 amino acids. V was clipped by 4 bases and J by 3 bases, with 6 bases between them. Here the CDR3 DNA reads TGTGCCAGCAGTTCGGGGGACACTGAAGCTTTCTTT. It encodes CASSSGDTEAFF.

In its sample, this clone was seen a few times. The CDR3 DNA follows: TGTGCCAGCAGCCCCGGAACAGGGTCCGGGGAGCTGTTTTTT. Protein product: CASSPGTGSGELFF. The chain links TRBV11-3 to TRBJ2-2, with D possibly being TRBD1 (6 bases). Germline V gives CDR1 SGHNT, CDR2 YENEEA. There are 14 residues in the CDR3. Trimming removed 5 bases at V and 6 bases at J, with 13 bases between.

This clone has more than one count but fewer than ten. The chain combines TRBV29-1 with TRBJ2-1; the D gene is possibly TRBD1 (6 bases). The germline V and J ends were trimmed by 4 bases and 7 bases, with 23 bases remaining between them. CDR1 and CDR2 from the germline V gene are SQVTM and ANQGSEA. This CDR3 is 16 amino acids long. The CDR3 DNA sequence: TGCAGCGTTGCCGAGTACCCAAAACCCAGGGGTAATGAGCAGTTCTTC. It is translated as CSVAEYPKPRGNEQFF.

The chain couples TRBV5-5 to TRBJ1-1; D remains ambiguous. The CDR3 contains 14 residues. Germline values: CDR1 SGHKS, CDR2 YYEKEE (reference sequence). The V and J ends lost 0 bases and 0 bases respectively, with 6 bases between them. The DNA of the CDR3 is TGTGCCAGCAGCTTGGTTACAGTGAACACTGAAGCTTTCTTT. This translates into CASSLVTVNTEAFF.

V is TRBV2 and J is TRBJ2-6, with D possibly TRBD2 on 7 matching bases. V was cut by 6 bases and J by 3 bases, with 18 bases left in between. This CDR3 comprises 17 residues. CDR1 and CDR2 (germline): SNHLY, FYNNEI. CDR3 loop: CASSPPGGAGGANVLTF. The CDR3 nucleotides are TGTGCCAGCAGCCCCCCGGGGGGCGCGGGTGGGGCCAACGTCCTGACTTTC.

The rearrangement joins TRBV7-2 to TRBJ2-7; TRBD2 matches at 11 bases. CDR3 length equals 17 residues. Germline assignment: CDR1 SGHTA and CDR2 FQGNSA. J was trimmed by 2 bases and V by 2 bases; bases with no gene match: 8. In DNA, the CDR3 is TGTGCCAGCAGCTTAATCCTAGCGGGAGGCGCCCCCTACGAGCAGTACTTC. Its protein product is CASSLILAGGAPYEQYF.

The chain recombines TRBV9 with TRBJ2-2; TRBD2 matches at 9 bases. V dropped 2 bases and J dropped 5; count of bases not matched to a gene: 13. Germline CDR1 is SGDLS and CDR2 is YYNGEE. CDR3 size: 18 residues. The CDR3 sequence: CASSVRDRLAGVTGELFF. The DNA of the CDR3 is TGTGCCAGCAGCGTCCGGGACAGATTAGCGGGGGTAACCGGGGAGCTGTTTTTT.

The rearrangement links TRBV4-1 to TRBJ2-5; 7 bases are a match to TRBD1. The CDR3 runs 15 residues. The V segment lost 0 bases and the J segment 3 bases; nucleotides outside the gene matches: 4. Per germline, CDR1 MGHRA and CDR2 YSYEKL. The CDR3 reads CASSQDDRAKETQYF. CDR3 sequence (DNA): TGCGCCAGCAGCCAAGACGACAGGGCTAAAGAGACCCAGTACTTC.

The V gene is TRBV30, the J gene TRBJ1-1; possibly TRBD1 for D (5 bases). V lost 3 bases and J lost 3, with 11 bases in between. This CDR3 comprises 13 residues. Germline CDR1 GTSNPN, CDR2 SVGIG (reference sequence). CDR3 loop: CAWSEGSHTEAFF. CDR3 sequence (DNA): TGTGCCTGGAGCGAGGGGAGTCACACTGAAGCTTTCTTT. The full variable domain, in which reference TRBV30 and TRBJ1-1 provide the parts outside the CDR3, is SQTIHQWPATLVQPVGSPLSLECTVEGTSNPNLYWYRQAAGRGLQLLFYSVGIGQISSEVPQNLSASRPQDRQFILSSKKLLLSDSGFYLCAWSEGSHTEAFFGQGTRLTVV.